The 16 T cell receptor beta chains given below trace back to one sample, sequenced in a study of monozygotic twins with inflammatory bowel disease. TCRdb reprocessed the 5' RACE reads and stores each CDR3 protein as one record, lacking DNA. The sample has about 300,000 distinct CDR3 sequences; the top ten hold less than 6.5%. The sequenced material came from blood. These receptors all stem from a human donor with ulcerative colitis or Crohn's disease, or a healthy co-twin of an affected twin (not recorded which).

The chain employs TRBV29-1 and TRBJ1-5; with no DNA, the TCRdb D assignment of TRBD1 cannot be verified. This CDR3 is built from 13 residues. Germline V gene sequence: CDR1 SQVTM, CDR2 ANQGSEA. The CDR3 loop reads CSVVQGSNQPQHF.

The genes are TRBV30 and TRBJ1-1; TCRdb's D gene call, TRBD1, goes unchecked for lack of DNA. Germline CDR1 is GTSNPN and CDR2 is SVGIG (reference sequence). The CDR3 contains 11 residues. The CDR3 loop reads CAWGTGAEAFF.

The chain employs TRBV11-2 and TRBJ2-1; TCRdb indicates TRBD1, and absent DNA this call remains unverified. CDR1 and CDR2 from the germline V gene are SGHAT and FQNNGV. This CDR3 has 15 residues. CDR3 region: CASSLGQGNYNEQFF.

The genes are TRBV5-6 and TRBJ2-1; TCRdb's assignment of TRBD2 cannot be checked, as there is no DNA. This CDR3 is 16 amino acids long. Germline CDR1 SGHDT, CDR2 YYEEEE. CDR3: CASSFWEVSSYNEQFF.

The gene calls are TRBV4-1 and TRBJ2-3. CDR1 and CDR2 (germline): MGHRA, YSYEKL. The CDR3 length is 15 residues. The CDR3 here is CASSQGSLGTDTQYF.

Here the CDR3 reads CASSFTRGSGNTEAFF. The rearrangement uses TRBV5-1 and TRBJ1-1; checking the TCRdb D call of TRBD1 is not possible without DNA. Germline values: CDR1 SGHRS, CDR2 YFSETQ. This CDR3 contains 16 residues. The variable domain in full, completed from reference TRBV5-1 and TRBJ1-1, reads KAGVTQTPRYLIKTRGQQVTLSCSPISGHRSVSWYQQTPGQGLQFLFEYFSETQRNKGNFPGRFSGRQFSNSRSEMNVSTLELGDSALYLCASSFTRGSGNTEAFFGQGTRLTVV.

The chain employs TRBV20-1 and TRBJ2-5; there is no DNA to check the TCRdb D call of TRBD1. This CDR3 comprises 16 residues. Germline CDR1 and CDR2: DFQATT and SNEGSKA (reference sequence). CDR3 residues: CSAREGGQGIQETQYF.

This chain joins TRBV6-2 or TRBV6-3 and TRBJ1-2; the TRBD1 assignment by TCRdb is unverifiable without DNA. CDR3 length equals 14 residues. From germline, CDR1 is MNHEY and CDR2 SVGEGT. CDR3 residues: CASSYSTGNYGYTF.

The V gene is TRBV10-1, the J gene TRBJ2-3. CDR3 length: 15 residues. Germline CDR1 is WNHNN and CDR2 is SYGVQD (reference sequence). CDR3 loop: CASSGVPPETDTQYF.

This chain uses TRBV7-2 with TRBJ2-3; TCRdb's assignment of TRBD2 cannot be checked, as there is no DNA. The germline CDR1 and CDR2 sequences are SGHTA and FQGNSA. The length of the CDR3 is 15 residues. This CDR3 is CASSDRNLLADTQYF.

The CDR3 protein is CASGGTRTLHF. The V and J genes are TRBV6-2 or TRBV6-3 and TRBJ1-6. The V gene's germline CDR1 is MNHEY and CDR2 SVGEGT. The CDR3 extends over 11 amino acids.

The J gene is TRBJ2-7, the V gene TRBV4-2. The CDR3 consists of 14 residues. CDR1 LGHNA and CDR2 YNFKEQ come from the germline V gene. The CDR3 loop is CASSQSLDSYEQYF.

CDR3 sequence reads: CASSQGVGNQPQHF. The chain uses TRBV7-2 and TRBJ1-5; without DNA, the TCRdb call of TRBD1 cannot be checked. The CDR3 loop spans 14 amino acids. Per germline, CDR1 SGHTA and CDR2 FQGNSA. The entire variable domain, with the rest obtained from reference TRBV7-2 and TRBJ1-5, is as follows: GAGVSQSPSNKVTEKGKDVELRCDPISGHTALYWYRQSLGQGLEFLIYFQGNSAPDKSGLPSDRFSAERTGGSVSTLTIQRTQQEDSAVYLCASSQGVGNQPQHFGDGTRLSIL.

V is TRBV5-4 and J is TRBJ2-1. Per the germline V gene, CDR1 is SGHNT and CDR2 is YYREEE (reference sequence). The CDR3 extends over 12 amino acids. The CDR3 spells CASSLAMGRLFF.

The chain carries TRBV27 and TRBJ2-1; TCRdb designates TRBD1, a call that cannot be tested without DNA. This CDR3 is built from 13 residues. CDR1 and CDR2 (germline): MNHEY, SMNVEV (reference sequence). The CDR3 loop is CASSLRGMNEQFF.

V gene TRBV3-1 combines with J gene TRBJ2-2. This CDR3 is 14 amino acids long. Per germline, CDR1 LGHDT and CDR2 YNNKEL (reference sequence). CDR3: CASSQDLGFGELFF. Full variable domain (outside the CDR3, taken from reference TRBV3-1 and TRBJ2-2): DTAVSQTPKYLVTQMGNDKSIKCEQNLGHDTMYWYKQDSKKFLKIMFSYNNKELIINETVPNRFSPKSPDKAHLNLHINSLELGDSAVYFCASSQDLGFGELFFGEGSRLTVL.